This T cell receptor (beta chain) was observed in a study of shared clonotypes between healthy human individuals. The protocol was immunoSEQ multiplex PCR, while the TCRdb copy is restricted to in-frame clones and leaves out a portion. This table holds roughly 700,000 clones, around 74% found once. Concerning this clone itself: What it binds is not known.

General study points: Tissues were not sampled, only blood, and their repertoires likely differ.

This CDR3 comprises 14 residues. Per the germline V gene, CDR1 is MNHEY and CDR2 is SMNVEV (reference sequence). The V end was cut by 2 bases, the J end by 7 bases, with 11 bases between. The sequencing input was memory CD4+ T cells sorted from blood. Subset: CD45RA-negative fraction. This sequence originates from a woman in her twenties or thirties in good health. The chain couples TRBV27 to TRBJ1-4; D remains ambiguous. CDR3: CASSLRPKGEKLFF. DNA for the CDR3: TGTGCCAGCAGTTTACGCCCAAAGGGTGAAAAACTGTTTTTT.